These 21 T cell receptor beta chains originate from one sample sequenced in a study of T cell responses to AZD1222 COVID-19 vaccine. The assay was immunoSEQ multiplex PCR, and TCRdb's table has in-frame clones only and misses some. In the table there are about 76,000 clones, more than 60% of which are singletons. Sequenced material: peripheral blood, taken 28 days after the second dose of the MenACWY control vaccine. The receptor source for this set is an adult who received the MenACWY meningococcal vaccine as a control.

The chain has TRBV3-1 (or the pseudogene TRBV3-2) and TRBJ1-4; the D gene is possibly TRBD1 (5 bases). V was cut by 11 bases and J by 5 bases, with 15 bases left in between. Germline V gene data show CDR1 as LGHDT and CDR2 as YNNKEL (reference sequence). This CDR3 comprises 13 residues. The CDR3 region is CASTGRGNEKLFF. CDR3 in DNA: TGTGCCTCAACAGGCCGGGGGAATGAAAAACTGTTTTTT.

The CDR3 here is CAWSEGGRYTEAFF. CDR3 sequence (DNA): TGTGCCTGGTCGGAAGGGGGCAGGTACACTGAAGCTTTCTTT. This chain links TRBV30 with TRBJ1-1; TRBD1 aligns across 7 bases. The CDR3 is 14 residues long. After removal of 5 bases from V and 3 bases from J, the junction contained 9 bases not matched to a gene. Germline V lookup: CDR1 GTSNPN, CDR2 SVGIG (reference sequence).

The chain joins TRBV28 to TRBJ1-5, with a tentative D call TRBD1 (5 bases). V lost 10 bases and J 13 bases, leaving 26 bases between the germline ends. In germline, CDR1 is MDHEN, CDR2 SYDVKM. CDR3 length: 14 amino acids. CDR3 in amino acids: CATIDSNWRSKQHF. In nucleotides, the CDR3 is TGTGCCACCATCGACAGCAATTGGCGAAGCAAACAGCATTTT.

The chain is built from TRBV7-9 and TRBJ1-2; D is undetermined. V lost 2 bases, J lost 6 bases, and 10 bases lay in between. Germline loops: CDR1 SEHNR, CDR2 FQNEAQ (reference sequence). The CDR3 loop spans 13 amino acids. The CDR3 loop reads CASSLNAQNGYTF. CDR3 DNA: TGTGCCAGCAGCTTAAATGCTCAAAATGGCTACACCTTC.

This clone was seen once. This chain links TRBV2 with TRBJ2-7; weak D call: TRBD1 (6 bases). The length of the CDR3 is 12 residues. The germline V gene encodes CDR1 SNHLY and CDR2 FYNNEI. V was trimmed by 6 bases and J by 2 bases, leaving 8 bases between them. The CDR3 reads CASRGGPYEQYF. Written as DNA, the CDR3 is TGTGCCAGCAGAGGGGGACCCTACGAGCAGTACTTC.

This clone was seen only once. The chain recombines TRBV9 with TRBJ1-4; no clear D gene. This CDR3 has 15 residues. V was cut by 0 bases and J by 0 bases, with 6 bases left in between. Germline V gene lookup returns CDR1 SGDLS and CDR2 YYNGEE. In DNA form, the CDR3 reads TGTGCCAGCAGCGTAGGGGATTCAACTAATGAAAAACTGTTTTTT. It codes for CASSVGDSTNEKLFF.

This sequence joins TRBV12-3 or TRBV12-4 and TRBJ2-2, with TRBD2 as a possible D gene (6 bases). The CDR3 totals 13 residues. Trimming stripped 6 bases from V and 5 bases from J, with 10 bases between. The CDR3 sequence is CASSVGLTGELFF. The CDR3 DNA reads TGTGCCAGCAGCGTTGGACTAACCGGGGAGCTGTTTTTT.

V gene TRBV9 combines with J gene TRBJ2-7; a weak D match, TRBD2 (5 bases). The CDR3 covers 13 residues. The V end was cut by 2 bases, the J end by 6 bases, with 12 bases between. CDR1 and CDR2 (germline): SGDLS, YYNGEE. The CDR3 loop is CASSVGSSSEQYF. The CDR3 nucleotides are TGTGCCAGCAGCGTGGGGAGTTCGTCCGAGCAGTACTTC.

The gene calls are TRBV28 and TRBJ2-7, with 8 bases matching TRBD1. The CDR3 runs to 15 residues. V lost 6 bases and J lost 2; bases outside the gene matches: 9. Germline loops: CDR1 MDHEN, CDR2 SYDVKM. Here the CDR3 reads CASRGEGQATYEQYF. The CDR3 DNA is TGTGCCAGCAGGGGAGAGGGACAGGCGACCTACGAGCAGTACTTC.

The chain employs TRBV9 and TRBJ2-7, with 9 bases matching TRBD1. Losses at the gene ends were 3 bases for V and 4 bases for J; bases not matched to a gene: 8. The CDR3 has 15 residues. Germline V gives CDR1 SGDLS, CDR2 YYNGEE. CDR3 loop: CASSAGPTGGYEQYF. DNA of the CDR3: TGTGCCAGCAGCGCCGGACCGACAGGGGGGTACGAGCAGTACTTC.

The chain joins TRBV5-1 to TRBJ2-3; either TRBD1 or TRBD2 may supply D (6 bases each). The CDR3 runs to 14 residues. Germline V gives CDR1 SGHRS, CDR2 YFSETQ. The germline V and J ends were trimmed by 4 bases and 1 base, with 10 bases remaining between them. The CDR3 DNA reads as TGCGCCAGCAGCCCGGAGGGGGGCACAGATACGCAGTATTTT. Protein product: CASSPEGGTDTQYF. Looking up the rest from reference TRBV5-1 and TRBJ2-3 gives the full variable domain: KAGVTQTPRYLIKTRGQQVTLSCSPISGHRSVSWYQQTPGQGLQFLFEYFSETQRNKGNFPGRFSGRQFSNSRSEMNVSTLELGDSALYLCASSPEGGTDTQYFGPGTRLTVL.

The V gene is TRBV7-6, the J gene TRBJ1-6, with D tentatively TRBD1 (6 bases). This CDR3 has 14 amino acids. Germline-derived CDR1 and CDR2 are SGHVS and FNYEAQ. The V end lost 4 bases, the J end lost 6 bases, and 10 bases lay between the germline ends. The CDR3 bases are TGTGCCAGCAGCTCGGGGGGGGCTAATTCACCCCTCCACTTT. The encoded protein is CASSSGGANSPLHF.

The V call is TRBV7-6, the J call TRBJ1-3; weak D call: TRBD1 (5 bases). Germline CDR1 SGHVS, CDR2 FNYEAQ. The CDR3 is made up of 15 amino acids. V lost 0 bases and J 2 bases, leaving 8 bases between the germline ends. The CDR3 loop is CASSLASQAGNTIYF. In DNA, the CDR3 is TGTGCCAGCAGCTTAGCGTCACAGGCTGGAAACACCATATATTTT.

This clone was detected only once. The J gene is TRBJ2-6, the V gene TRBV30, with D tentatively TRBD2 (6 bases). This CDR3 is 16 amino acids long. Germline CDR1 reads GTSNPN; CDR2 reads SVGIG (reference sequence). V gave up 2 bases and J gave up 2 bases, with 13 bases separating them. For the CDR3, the DNA is TGTGCCTGGAGTAGGATGGAGGGAGCTGGGGCCAACGTCCTGACTTTC. The encoded protein is CAWSRMEGAGANVLTF.

The chain is built from TRBV19 and TRBJ2-7; weak D call: TRBD2 (6 bases). The germline gives CDR1 LNHDA, CDR2 SQIVND (reference sequence). Trimming left V 4 bases short and J 3 bases short, with 10 bases between. The CDR3 sequence is 13 residues long. The DNA for the CDR3 is TGTGCCAGTAGTACCGGGAGCTTCTACGAGCAGTACTTC. This sequence encodes CASSTGSFYEQYF.

J is TRBJ2-7 and V is TRBV6-5, with D tentatively TRBD1 (6 bases). V was pared by 8 bases and J by 0 bases, with 14 bases between. There are 14 residues in the CDR3. Germline V gene sequence: CDR1 MNHEY, CDR2 SVGAGI. CDR3 sequence (DNA): TGTGCCAGCCGCCGGACAGCAAGCTCCTACGAGCAGTACTTC. This codes for CASRRTASSYEQYF.

The rearrangement uses TRBV14 and TRBJ1-6; unclear D gene. This CDR3 is 13 amino acids long. Looked up from germline, CDR1 is SGHDN and CDR2 is FVKESK. V was cut by 1 base and J by 16 bases, with 14 bases left in between. The CDR3 sequence is CASSQAAGAELHF. The CDR3 nucleotides read TGTGCCAGCAGCCAAGCCGCCGGTGCTGAACTCCACTTT.

This clone was counted only a few times. The chain recombines TRBV5-1 with TRBJ1-4, with no clear D. Trimming shortened V by 0 bases and J by 2 bases, and 8 bases separated the two germline ends. CDR1 and CDR2 from the germline V gene are SGHRS and YFSETQ. This CDR3 has 15 residues. The CDR3 DNA reads as TGCGCCAGCAGCTTGGCGGGGAAGACTAATGAAAAACTGTTTTTT. Translation gives CASSLAGKTNEKLFF.

This clone has only a few counts. The chain carries TRBV7-9 and TRBJ1-1; no clear D. In germline, CDR1 is SEHNR, CDR2 FQNEAQ (reference sequence). The CDR3 length is 15 residues. V gave up 5 bases and J gave up 0 bases, with 13 bases separating them. CDR3 in DNA: TGTGCCAGCAGCCCAGCGGAGGTAATGAACACTGAAGCTTTCTTT. It is translated as CASSPAEVMNTEAFF.

The rearrangement joins TRBV2 to TRBJ1-2; no reliable D call. V was cut by 1 base and J by 2 bases, with 8 bases left in between. Germline V gives CDR1 SNHLY, CDR2 FYNNEI. This CDR3 has 14 amino acids. The CDR3 reads CASSEVSGNYGYTF. CDR3 sequence (DNA): TGTGCCAGCAGTGAAGTTTCAGGAAACTATGGCTACACCTTC.

V gene TRBV11-2 combines with J gene TRBJ2-2; D is unclear. V lost 8 bases and J 0 bases, leaving 4 bases between the germline ends. The CDR3 totals 12 residues. The germline CDR1 and CDR2 sequences are SGHAT and FQNNGV. The CDR3 nucleotides read TGTGCCAGCCGGGCGAACACCGGGGAGCTGTTTTTT. Protein: CASRANTGELFF.